The rows below give T cell receptor beta chains drawn from one sample of a study of spatial heterogeneity in lung cancer. TCRdb itself ran the 5' RACE reads through MiXCR, one entry per CDR3 protein. Of around 10,000 distinct CDR3 sequences listed, 20% to 25% are singletons. Sequenced material: PBMCs, taken at follow-up. These receptors were obtained from a male donor with early-stage non-small cell lung cancer. The CDR3 runs from the conserved cysteine through the conserved F or W. The listing skips clone size in some rows; elsewhere it reads once, few, many or a size class.

many	TRBV7-9	TRBJ2-7	CASSLLPYEQYF
.	TRBV4-2	TRBJ2-2	CASSQGALAVGELFF
many	TRBV5-1	TRBJ2-3	CASSSLWEQYF
medium-sized	TRBV24-1	TRBJ2-7	CATSDPQTYEQYF
many	TRBV27	TRBJ2-7	CASSLTGENYEQYF
many	TRBV28	TRBJ2-3	CASSLLRWGSTDTQYF
few	TRBV7-8	TRBJ1-2	CASSPRTRPAYGYTF
many	TRBV7-8	TRBJ2-1	CASSLGGPFLSSYNEQFF
many	TRBV29-1	TRBJ2-7	CSVEENAEQYF
many	TRBV7-7	TRBJ2-3	CASSSGTSGDTQYF
.	TRBV7-2	TRBJ2-7	CASLRDRGDYEQYF
medium-sized	TRBV4-2	TRBJ2-2	CASSQAGQGFTGELFF
few	TRBV10-3	TRBJ2-2	CAISELGQGANTGELFF
few	TRBV28	TRBJ2-5	CASNLLASASGETQYF
.	TRBV28	TRBJ1-5	CASRGQTQMAQHF
many	TRBV28	TRBJ2-2	CASSLWRQGAWGELFF
.	TRBV28	TRBJ1-2	CASSSLHGNYGYTF
many	TRBV11-2	TRBJ1-6	CASSGTRLQTNSPLHF
.	TRBV13	TRBJ2-7	CASSTGGPYYEQYF
many	TRBV19	TRBJ2-3	CASSIDTSGSSPTDTQYF
medium-sized	TRBV2	TRBJ1-5	CASSKLQGSGQPQHF
.	TRBV29-1	TRBJ2-7	CSVEESSYEQYF
many	TRBV20-1	TRBJ2-3	CSAPPTDTQYF
medium-sized	TRBV27	TRBJ2-7	CASSSPTRSYEQYF
medium-sized	TRBV20-1	TRBJ1-2	CSARSGQNYGYTF
.	TRBV29-1	TRBJ2-3	CSVEGGTSEDTQYF
few	TRBV10-3	TRBJ2-7	CATTGKTVFYEQYF
many	TRBV4-2	TRBJ2-7	CASSQVGEYSYEQYF
.	TRBV9	TRBJ2-7	CASSAGTGDYEQYF